These T cell receptor beta chains were read from a single sample in a study of naive CD8 T cells in extremely preterm neonates. TCRdb keeps only in-frame clones here, not all; method: immunoSEQ multiplex PCR. The repertoire has a few thousand clones, about 97% of them found once; the top ten carry 0.75% to 0.8%. Sequenced sample: naive CD8+ T cells from blood. The receptors come from a human donor in good health. The CDR3 runs from the conserved cysteine through the conserved F or W.

TRBJ1-1,TRBV29-1,CSVEDRVNTEAFF
TRBJ2-3,TRBV7-2,CASSLAGGPTDTQYF
TRBJ2-7,TRBV7-9,CASSPRQVGDEQYF
TRBJ2-3,TRBV13,CASSPQGRPDTQYF
TRBJ2-6,TRBV6-1,CASKPSGANVLTF
TRBJ2-2,TRBV27,CASSLRPGELFF
TRBJ1-5,TRBV2,CASSVGWGGGNQPQHF
NA,TRBV11-2,CASSSPTGASYEQYF
TRBJ2-5,TRBV27,CASSWVKGETQYF
TRBJ1-5,TRBV5-1,CASSYTGLREPQHF
NA,TRBV7-9,CASSRDIGAFLGNEQYF
TRBJ1-2,TRBV7-8,CASSFASQGPGYTF
TRBJ1-2,TRBV27,CASSFTQGGHGYTF
TRBJ1-1,TRBV7-8,CASSSTGSMNTEAFF
TRBJ2-5,TRBV18,CASSPRDSIVNQETQYF
TRBJ2-1,TRBV7-9,CASSLVAGGGDEQFF
TRBJ1-2,TRBV7-2,CASSLPGTGPYGYTF
TRBJ1-1,TRBV5-4,CASREGTGDTEAFF
TRBJ2-7,TRBV7-2,CASSPTRAYEQYF
TRBJ2-1,TRBV2,CASSEAPPSPSNEQFF
TRBJ2-1,TRBV11-3,CASSLGGPEQFF
TRBJ2-5,TRBV7-9,CASSPEGLGQETQYF
TRBJ1-1,TRBV18,CASSQGGLHTEAFF
TRBJ2-1,TRBV4-1,CASSQAGSNNEQFF
TRBJ2-2,TRBV19,CASSRATEAGELFF
TRBJ1-3,TRBV11-2,CASSSGGSGNTIYF
TRBJ1-2,TRBV6-5,CASSYWATNYGYTF
TRBJ2-5,TRBV27,CATSRQGVGETQYF
TRBJ2-3,TRBV2,CASSSSRGLGADTQYF
TRBJ1-5,TRBV5-6,CASSFGGQPQHF
TRBJ1-2,TRBV15,CATSAGQGMDGYTF
TRBJ2-1,TRBV12-5,CASGTTRNEQFF
TRBJ1-4,TRBV27,CASRTTARGEKLFF
TRBJ1-6,TRBV4-3,CASSQDSVNSPLHF
TRBJ1-6,TRBV10-3,CAISEEAGAAYNSPLHF
TRBJ1-3,TRBV6-1,CASRREGYSGNTIYF
TRBJ1-2,TRBV6-5,CASSSDRELDYGYTF
TRBJ2-5,TRBV7-9,CASSFGQEWYQETQYF
TRBJ2-1,TRBV7-2,CASSLGVRLGLPFGEQFF
TRBJ2-5,TRBV7-9,CASSLVSGGQETQYF
TRBJ2-3,TRBV28,CASTYGTGSTDTQYF
TRBJ1-4,TRBV7-6,CASSLAAPGAEKLFF
TRBJ2-1,TRBV6-5,CASKAGDNEQFF
TRBJ2-1,TRBV11-2,CASSLDPSSPGQFF
TRBJ2-2,TRBV19,CASSMGRGLTGELFF
TRBJ1-1,TRBV29-1,CSSGTGGNAEAFF
TRBJ1-3,TRBV6-5,CASSALRGAGNTIYF
TRBJ1-1,TRBV19,CASSILGVSVTEAFF
TRBJ2-1,TRBV9,CASSESGLAGSLDEQFF
TRBJ2-3,TRBV7-2,CASSFSRGAEGDTQYF
TRBJ2-1,TRBV6-5,CASSYDDTYNEQFF
TRBJ2-5,TRBV29-1,CSGWGDGSQETQYF
TRBJ2-7,TRBV9,CASSPAGQTRGDHEQYF
TRBJ1-6,TRBV27,CASSPSQGENNSPLHF
TRBJ2-3,TRBV9,CASSTVSTDTQYF
TRBJ1-1,TRBV28,CASRDSWGEGTEAFF
TRBJ2-2,TRBV5-8,CASSPRTANTGELFF
TRBJ2-4,TRBV9,CASSPGDGGAKNIQYF